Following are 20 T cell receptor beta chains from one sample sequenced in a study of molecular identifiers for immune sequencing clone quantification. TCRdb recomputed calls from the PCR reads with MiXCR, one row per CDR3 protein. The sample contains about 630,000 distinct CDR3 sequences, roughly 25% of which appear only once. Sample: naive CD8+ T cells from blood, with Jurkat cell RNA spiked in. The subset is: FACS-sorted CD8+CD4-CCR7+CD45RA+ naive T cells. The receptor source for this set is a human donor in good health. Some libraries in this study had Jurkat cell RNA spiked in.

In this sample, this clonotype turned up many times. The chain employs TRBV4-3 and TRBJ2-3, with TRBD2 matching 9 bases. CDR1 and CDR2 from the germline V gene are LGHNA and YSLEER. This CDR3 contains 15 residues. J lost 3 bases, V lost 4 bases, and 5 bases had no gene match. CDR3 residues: CASSRASGVTDTQYF. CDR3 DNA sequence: TGCGCCAGCAGCCGAGCTAGCGGGGTGACAGATACGCAGTATTTT.

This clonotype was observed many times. The CDR3 DNA is TGTGCCAGCAGCTCCGGACTAGCGGGATGGGAGGAGCAGTACTTC. Protein product: CASSSGLAGWEEQYF. The chain joins TRBV7-3 to TRBJ2-7, with 12 nucleotides matching TRBD2. Per the germline V gene, CDR1 is SGHTA and CDR2 is FQGTGA. V was clipped by 4 bases and J by 7 bases; unmatched bases: 8. The CDR3 has 15 amino acids.

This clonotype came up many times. CDR3 in DNA: TGCGCCAGCAGCCAGGCCCGGGACGCCAGCTCCTACGAGCAGTACTTC. It translates to CASSQARDASSYEQYF. This chain uses TRBV4-3 with TRBJ2-7, with D possibly called TRBD1 or TRBD2 (5 bases each). Germline V gene data show CDR1 as LGHNA and CDR2 as YSLEER. CDR3 length equals 16 residues. The ends were cut back, 3 bases at V and 0 bases at J, with 15 bases in the middle.

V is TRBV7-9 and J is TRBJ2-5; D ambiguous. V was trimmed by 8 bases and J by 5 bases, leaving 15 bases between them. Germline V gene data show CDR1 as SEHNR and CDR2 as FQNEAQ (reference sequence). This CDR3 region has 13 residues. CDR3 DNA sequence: TGTGCCAGCGGACGAACCCTCGGGGAGACCCAGTACTTC. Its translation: CASGRTLGETQYF.

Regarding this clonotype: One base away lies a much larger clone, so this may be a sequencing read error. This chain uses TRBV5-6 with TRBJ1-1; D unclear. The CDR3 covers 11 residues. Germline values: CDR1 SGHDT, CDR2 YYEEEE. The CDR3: CVSGPPTEAFF. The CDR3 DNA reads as TGTGTCAGCGGGCCCCCCACTGAAGCTTTCTTT.

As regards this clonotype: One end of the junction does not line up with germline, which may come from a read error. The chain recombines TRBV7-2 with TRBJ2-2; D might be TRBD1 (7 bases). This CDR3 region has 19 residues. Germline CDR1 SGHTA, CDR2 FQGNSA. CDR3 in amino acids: CASSFPRAGGQMGTVELFF. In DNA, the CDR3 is TGTGCCAGCAGCTTTCCCAGGGCAGGGGGGCAGATGGGCACCGTGGAGCTGTTTTTT.

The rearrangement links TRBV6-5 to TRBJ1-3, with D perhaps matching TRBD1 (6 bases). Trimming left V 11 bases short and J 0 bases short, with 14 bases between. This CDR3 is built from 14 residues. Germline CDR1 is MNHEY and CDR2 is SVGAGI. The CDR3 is CAAGAGLSGNTIYF. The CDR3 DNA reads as TGTGCCGCGGGGGCAGGCCTCTCTGGAAACACCATATATTTT.

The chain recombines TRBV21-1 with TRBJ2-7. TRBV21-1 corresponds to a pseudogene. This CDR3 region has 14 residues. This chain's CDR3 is CASSKGHSSYEQYF. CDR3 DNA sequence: TGTGCCAGCAGCAAAGGGCATAGCTCCTACGAGCAGTACTTC.

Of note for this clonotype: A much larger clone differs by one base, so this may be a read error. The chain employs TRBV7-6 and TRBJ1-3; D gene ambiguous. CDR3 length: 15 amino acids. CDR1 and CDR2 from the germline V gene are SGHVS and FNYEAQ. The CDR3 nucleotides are TGTGCCGGCAGCGATCCGGCTCGCTCTGGAAACACCATATATTTT. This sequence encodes CAGSDPARSGNTIYF.

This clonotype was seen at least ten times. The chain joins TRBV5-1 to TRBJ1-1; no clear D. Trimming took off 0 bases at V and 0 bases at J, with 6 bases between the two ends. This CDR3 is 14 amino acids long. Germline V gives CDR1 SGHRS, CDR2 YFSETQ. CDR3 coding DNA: TGCGCCAGCAGCTTGGACCCTTTGAACACTGAAGCTTTCTTT. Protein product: CASSLDPLNTEAFF.

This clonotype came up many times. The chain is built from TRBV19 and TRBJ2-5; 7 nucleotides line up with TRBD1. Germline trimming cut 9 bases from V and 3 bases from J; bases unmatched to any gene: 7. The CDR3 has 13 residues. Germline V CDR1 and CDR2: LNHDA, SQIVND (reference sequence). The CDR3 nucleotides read TGTGCCAGCAGCTTAGACAGGGAAGAGACCCAGTACTTC. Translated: CASSLDREETQYF.

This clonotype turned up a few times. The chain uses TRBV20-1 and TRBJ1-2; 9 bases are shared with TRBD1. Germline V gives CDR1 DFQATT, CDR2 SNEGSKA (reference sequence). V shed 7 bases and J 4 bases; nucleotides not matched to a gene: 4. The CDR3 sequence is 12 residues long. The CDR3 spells CSGRDRVYGYTF. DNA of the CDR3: TGCAGTGGTCGGGACAGGGTCTATGGCTACACCTTC.

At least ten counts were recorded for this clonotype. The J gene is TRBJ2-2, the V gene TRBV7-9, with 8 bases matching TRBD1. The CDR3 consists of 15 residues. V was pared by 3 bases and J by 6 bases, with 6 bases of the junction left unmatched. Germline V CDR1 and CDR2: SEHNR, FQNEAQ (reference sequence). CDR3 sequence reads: CASSFTGQGPGELFF. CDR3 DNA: TGTGCCAGCAGCTTCACCGGACAGGGCCCCGGGGAGCTGTTTTTT.

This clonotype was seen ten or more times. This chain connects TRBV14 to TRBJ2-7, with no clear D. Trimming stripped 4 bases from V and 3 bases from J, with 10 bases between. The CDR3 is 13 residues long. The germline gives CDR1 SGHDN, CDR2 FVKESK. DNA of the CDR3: TGTGCCAGCAGCCCAGGAAACTACTACGAGCAGTACTTC. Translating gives CASSPGNYYEQYF.

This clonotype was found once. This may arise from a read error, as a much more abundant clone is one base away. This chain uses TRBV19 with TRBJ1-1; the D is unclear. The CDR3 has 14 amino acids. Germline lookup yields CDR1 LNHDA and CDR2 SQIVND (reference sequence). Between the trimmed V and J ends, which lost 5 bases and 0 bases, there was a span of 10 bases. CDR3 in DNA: TGTGCCAGTAGTGGAGTATATCTGAACACTGAAGCTTTCTTT. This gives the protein CASSGVYLNTEAFF.

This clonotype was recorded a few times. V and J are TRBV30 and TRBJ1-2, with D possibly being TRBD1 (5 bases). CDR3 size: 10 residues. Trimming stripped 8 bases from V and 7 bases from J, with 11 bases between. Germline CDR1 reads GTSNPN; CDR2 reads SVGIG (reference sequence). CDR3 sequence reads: CAVRGVGYTF. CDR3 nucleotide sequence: TGTGCCGTCCGGGGGGTTGGCTACACCTTC.

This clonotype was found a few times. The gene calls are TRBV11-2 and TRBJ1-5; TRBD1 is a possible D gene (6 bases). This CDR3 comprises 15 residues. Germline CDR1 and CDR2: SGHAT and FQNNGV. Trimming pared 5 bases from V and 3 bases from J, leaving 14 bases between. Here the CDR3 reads CASSPGAGDNQPQHF. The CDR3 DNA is TGTGCCAGCAGCCCTGGGGCAGGGGACAATCAGCCCCAGCATTTT. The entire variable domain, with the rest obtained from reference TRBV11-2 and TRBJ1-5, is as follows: EAGVAQSPRYKIIEKRQSVAFWCNPISGHATLYWYQQILGQGPKLLIQFQNNGVVDDSQLPKDRFSAERLKGVDSTLKIQPAKLEDSAVYLCASSPGAGDNQPQHFGDGTRLSIL.

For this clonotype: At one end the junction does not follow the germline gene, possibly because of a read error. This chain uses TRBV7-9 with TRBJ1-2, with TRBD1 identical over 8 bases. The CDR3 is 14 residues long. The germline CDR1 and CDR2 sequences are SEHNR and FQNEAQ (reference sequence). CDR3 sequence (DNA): TGTGCCAGCTCTACAGGGGGACAGGCCTATGGCTACCCCTTC. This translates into CASSTGGQAYGYPF.

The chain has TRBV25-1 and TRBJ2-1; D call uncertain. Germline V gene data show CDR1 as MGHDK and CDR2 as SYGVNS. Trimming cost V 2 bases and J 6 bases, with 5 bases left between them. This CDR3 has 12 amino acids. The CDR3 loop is CASSEQGNEQFF. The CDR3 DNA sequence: TGTGCCAGCAGTGAACAAGGCAATGAGCAGTTCTTC.

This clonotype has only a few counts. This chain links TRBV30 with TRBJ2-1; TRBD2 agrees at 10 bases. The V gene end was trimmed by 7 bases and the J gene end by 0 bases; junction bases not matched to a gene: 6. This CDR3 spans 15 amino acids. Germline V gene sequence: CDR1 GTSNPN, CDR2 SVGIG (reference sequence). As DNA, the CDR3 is TGTGCCTTTCAAGCGGGAGGGTCCTCCTACAATGAGCAGTTCTTC. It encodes CAFQAGGSSYNEQFF.